A selection of T cell receptor beta chains follows, all from one sample in a study of tumor-infiltrating lymphocytes in primary liver carcinoma. From the multiplex PCR reads, TCRdb called clonotypes with MiXCR, one entry per CDR3 protein. The sample records roughly 120,000 distinct CDR3 sequences, approximately 70% being singletons. The sample comprised liver tumor tissue from sampling region 1. Receptors originate from a woman aged 60-75 years with primary liver carcinoma and hepatitis B virus infection. Both conserved end residues are part of each CDR3. D genes are given only for firm matches. Some rows mark clone size as missing; the rest say once, few, many or name a class of expanded clone.

D gene,V gene,J gene,clone size,CDR3 DNA,CDR3 protein
-,TRBV12-3/TRBV12-4,TRBJ2-1,once,TGTGCCAGCACCCAGGACTTGAGCCCCTACAATGAGCAGTTCTTC,CASTQDLSPYNEQFF
TRBD1,TRBV11-3,TRBJ2-7,-,TGTGCCAGCAGCCGCGGGACAGGGGGCAACTGCGAGCAATACTTC,CASSRGTGGNCEQYF
TRBD1,TRBV6-5,TRBJ2-1,-,TGTGCCAGCACGTTGACAGGGGATAGTTCCTACAATGAGCAGTTCTTC,CASTLTGDSSYNEQFF
TRBD1,TRBV11-2,TRBJ2-5,-,TGTGCCAGCAACTTAGAGGGACAGGCCGGCGGCCAGTATTTC,CASNLEGQAGGQYF
-,TRBV30,TRBJ1-2,many,TGTGCCTGGAGAGCAGGGACGGTTGGCTACACCTTC,CAWRAGTVGYTF
-,TRBV30,TRBJ1-1,-,TGTGCCTGGAGTGTGCTTAAGGGGAACACTGAAGCTTTCTTT,CAWSVLKGNTEAFF
-,TRBV11-2,TRBJ2-3,-,TGTGCCAGCAGCTTCTCTAGCGCCCTGGATGCGCAGTATTTT,CASSFSSALDAQYF
-,TRBV12-3/TRBV12-4,TRBJ2-7,many,TGTGCCAGCAGGAAAACCCGGGGGGCCCAATACGAGCAGTACTTC,CASRKTRGAQYEQYF
-,TRBV7-9,TRBJ1-2,-,TGTGCCAGCAGCGGGGACCGCGGCCCCTATGGCTACACCTTC,CASSGDRGPYGYTF
TRBD2,TRBV11-1,TRBJ2-7,-,TGTGCCAGCAGCTTCGACTTGACTAGCGGGACCTACGAGCAGTACTTT,CASSFDLTSGTYEQYF
TRBD2,TRBV28,TRBJ2-5,-,TGTGCCAGCAGTTTATCCGGACTAGGGCGGGAGACCCAGTACTTC,CASSLSGLGRETQYF
-,TRBV6-1,TRBJ2-7,many,TGTGCCAGCAGCGACCAATGGACGAGCGAGCAGTACTTC,CASSDQWTSEQYF
TRBD2,TRBV11-2,TRBJ2-5,medium-sized,TGTGCCAGCAGCTTCAGCGGGAGGAAAGAGACCCAGTACTTC,CASSFSGRKETQYF
TRBD2,TRBV14,TRBJ2-5,few,TGTGCCAGCAGCCATGCGTCTAGCGGAGAGACCCAGTACTTC,CASSHASSGETQYF
TRBD1,TRBV7-9,TRBJ2-4,-,TGTGCCAGCAGCTTAGTGACAGGGGCTGGGGCCATTCAGTACTTC,CASSLVTGAGAIQYF
-,TRBV6-5,TRBJ2-3,-,TGTGCCAGCACAAGTCGCGGAGGAAGGGCTGATATGCAGTATTTT,CASTSRGGRADMQYF
-,TRBV7-3,TRBJ2-2,-,TGTGCCAGCGGGAAAGGGACACAGAACACCGGGGAGCTGTTTTTT,CASGKGTQNTGELFF
-,TRBV11-3,TRBJ2-3,-,TGTGCCAGCAGCCGCGAGAGACCCACAGATACGCACTATTTT,CASSRERPTDTHYF
TRBD1,TRBV5-1,TRBJ2-1,-,TGCGCCAGCAGCCCCGAGGGACAGGGGTACAATGAGCAGTTCTTC,CASSPEGQGYNEQFF
-,TRBV7-8,TRBJ2-2,few,TGTGCCAGCAGCGCTATCTTGGGACATCGGGACACCGGGGAGCTGTTTTTT,CASSAILGHRDTGELFF
TRBD1,TRBV12-3/TRBV12-4,TRBJ1-1,few,TGTGCCAGCAGCGCGACAGGGGGGAGCACTGAAGCTTCCTTT,CASSATGGSTEASF
-,TRBV6-5,TRBJ1-1,many,TGTGCCAGCAGTCAAGAGGTAAACACTGAAGCTTTCTTT,CASSQEVNTEAFF
-,TRBV5-4,TRBJ2-7,many,TGTGCCAGCAGGGCGGGGGACAGTACCTACGAGCAGTACTTC,CASRAGDSTYEQYF